This T cell receptor beta chain was profiled in a study of shared T cell receptors in the human thymus (dated by TCRdb to about 2021). Background for the entire study: The study investigated the way shared, self-reactive T-cell receptor alpha chains are produced in the human thymus.

The CDR3, from cysteine to phenylalanine, totals 13 residues. Kept here is only the CDR3 DNA, which spans 39 bases and is read in frame from base 1. Relative to germline, V is missing 6 bases and J is missing 6 bases, with 4 bases of the junction outside any gene match. CDR1 and CDR2 were assigned from the germline V gene as MNHNS and SASEGT. Preparation of the library involved the immunoSEQ multiplex PCR assay. TCRdb mirrors the immuneACCESS table, restricted to in-frame sequences. Some clones are absent from its copies; in checked studies, under half trace to an unresolved V gene, and the reason for the others is unknown. The sample data list roughly 660,000 clones, and around nine tenths of these were observed just once. The ten largest account for around 0.0099% of the sample. On this clone itself: Its antigen is unknown. The record has no base qualities; no much larger clone is one base away.

These same data were also listed under a study on human thymus T cells. As that second paper reports: Donors were immunologically healthy infants undergoing open corrective cardiac surgery for congenital heart defects in Finland. The thymus tissue came from surgical resects taken out during corrective cardiac surgery. Both the thymic and the peripheral blood repertoires appeared to show biased V and J gene segment usage. The related research reported highly overlapping thymic TCR repertoires among unrelated individuals. The study described the TCR alpha and beta repertoires in about eight infant thymus samples and a few matching peripheral blood samples. The infant donors were roughly 7 to 250 days old, and the cohort included roughly six males and a couple of females. Thymocytes were released mechanically from tissue and stored at -70 °C as pellets of 10-30 million cells. A QIAsymphony instrument was used to extract genomic DNA from frozen cell pellets. Using the immunoSEQ multiplex PCR assay, the TCRB and TCRAD loci were amplified from a standardized quantity of quality-controlled genomic DNA. The amplicons covered the V(D)J region and were long enough to include the CDR3 and to identify the V and J genes. Through the commercial immunoSEQ service, the amplicons were sequenced on an Illumina platform. Primer bias and sequencing errors were corrected as previously described, and TCRAD and TCRB definitions were based on the IMGT database. immunoSEQ Analyzer 3.0 and VDJTools were used for repertoire analysis, which covered basic statistics, V/J segment usage, diversity estimates, rarefaction and pairwise overlap. Chao1, ChaoE, Efron-Thisted, Shannon and inverse Simpson indices were used to estimate diversity, which was also estimated on datasets down-sampled to the smallest sample. Repertoire overlap was determined by strict matching of CDR3 nucleotide sequence, V gene and J gene, and Jaccard-based multidimensional scaling clustering was applied. On average, thymus samples yielded about 810,000 unique TCRB clonotypes, whereas blood samples yielded approximately 84,000.

The specimen was thymocytes. The source of this sequence is a boy under three years old with a congenital heart defect. Donor details come from another sample of the same person, matched by shared clones. The rearranged chain carries TRBV6-1 and TRBJ2-1, with TRBD2 matching 8 junction bases. Read as DNA, the sequence is TGTGCCAGCAGCGGACTAGCCCCCAATGAGCAGTTCTTC. Its translation is CASSGLAPNEQFF.